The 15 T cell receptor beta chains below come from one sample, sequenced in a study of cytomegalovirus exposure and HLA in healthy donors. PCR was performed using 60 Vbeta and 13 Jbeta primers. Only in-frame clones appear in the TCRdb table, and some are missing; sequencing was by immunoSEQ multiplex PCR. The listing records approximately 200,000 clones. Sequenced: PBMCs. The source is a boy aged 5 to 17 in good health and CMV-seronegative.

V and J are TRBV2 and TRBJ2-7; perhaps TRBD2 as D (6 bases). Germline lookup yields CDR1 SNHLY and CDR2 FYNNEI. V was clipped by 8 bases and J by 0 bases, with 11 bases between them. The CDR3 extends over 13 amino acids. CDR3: CASRAGISYEQYF. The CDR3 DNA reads TGTGCCAGCCGGGCGGGGATCTCCTACGAGCAGTACTTC.

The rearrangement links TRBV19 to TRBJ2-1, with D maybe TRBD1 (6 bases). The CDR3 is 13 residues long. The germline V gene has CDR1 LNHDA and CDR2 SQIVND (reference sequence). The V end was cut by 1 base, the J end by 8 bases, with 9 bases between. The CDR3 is CASSIVTGYEQFF. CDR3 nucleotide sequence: TGTGCCAGTAGTATAGTGACAGGCTATGAGCAGTTCTTC.

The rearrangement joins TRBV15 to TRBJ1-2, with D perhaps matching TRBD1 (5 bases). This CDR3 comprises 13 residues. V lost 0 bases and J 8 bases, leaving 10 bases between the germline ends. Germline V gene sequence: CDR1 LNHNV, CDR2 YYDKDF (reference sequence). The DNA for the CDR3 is TGTGCCACCAGCAGAGAGGAGGGGTACGGCTACACCTTC. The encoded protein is CATSREEGYGYTF.

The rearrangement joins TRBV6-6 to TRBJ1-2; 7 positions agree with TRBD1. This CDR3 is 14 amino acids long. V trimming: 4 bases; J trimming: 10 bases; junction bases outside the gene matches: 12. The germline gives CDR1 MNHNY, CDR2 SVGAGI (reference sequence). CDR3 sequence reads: CASSSLERGHAYTF. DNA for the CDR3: TGTGCCAGCAGTTCCCTCGAGAGGGGGCACGCCTACACCTTC.

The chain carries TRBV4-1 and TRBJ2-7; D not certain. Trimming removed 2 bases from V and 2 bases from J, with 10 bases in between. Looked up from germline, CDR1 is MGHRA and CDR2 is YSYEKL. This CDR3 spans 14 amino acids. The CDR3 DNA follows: TGCGCCAGCAGCCAAAACGCCGCTACCTACGAGCAGTACTTC. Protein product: CASSQNAATYEQYF.

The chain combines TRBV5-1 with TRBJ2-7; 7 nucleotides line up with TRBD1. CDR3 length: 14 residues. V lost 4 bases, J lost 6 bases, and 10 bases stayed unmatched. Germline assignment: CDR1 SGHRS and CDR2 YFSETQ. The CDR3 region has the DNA TGCGCCAGCAGCCTGACAGGGATCGGTGGCGAGCAGTACTTC. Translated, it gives CASSLTGIGGEQYF.

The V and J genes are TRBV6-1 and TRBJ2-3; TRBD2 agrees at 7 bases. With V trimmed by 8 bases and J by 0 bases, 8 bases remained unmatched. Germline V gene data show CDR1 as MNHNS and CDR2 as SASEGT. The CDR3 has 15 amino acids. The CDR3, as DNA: TGTGCCAGCGGGGAGCGGGGAACTAGCACAGATACGCAGTATTTT. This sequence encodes CASGERGTSTDTQYF.

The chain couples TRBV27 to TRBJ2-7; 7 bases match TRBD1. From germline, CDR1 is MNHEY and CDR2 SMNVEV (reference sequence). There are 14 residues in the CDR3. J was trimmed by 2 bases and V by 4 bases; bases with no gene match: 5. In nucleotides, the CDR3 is TGTGCCAGCAGTTCGACAGGGAAAACCTACGAGCAGTACTTC. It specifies CASSSTGKTYEQYF.

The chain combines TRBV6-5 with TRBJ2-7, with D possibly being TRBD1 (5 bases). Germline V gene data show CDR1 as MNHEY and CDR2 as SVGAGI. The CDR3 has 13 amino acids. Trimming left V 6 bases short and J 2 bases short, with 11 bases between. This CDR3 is CASSSDRPYEQYF. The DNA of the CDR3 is TGTGCCAGCAGCTCAGACAGACCCTACGAGCAGTACTTC.

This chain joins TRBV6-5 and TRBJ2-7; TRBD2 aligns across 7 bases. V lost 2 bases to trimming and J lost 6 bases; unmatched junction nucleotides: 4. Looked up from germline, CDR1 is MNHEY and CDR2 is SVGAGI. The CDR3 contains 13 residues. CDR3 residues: CASSYGGGFEQYF. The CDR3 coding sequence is TGTGCCAGCAGTTACGGGGGAGGGTTCGAGCAGTACTTC.

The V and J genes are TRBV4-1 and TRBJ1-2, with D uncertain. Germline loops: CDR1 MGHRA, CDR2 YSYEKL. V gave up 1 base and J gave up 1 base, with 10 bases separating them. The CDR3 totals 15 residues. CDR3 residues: CASSQGIQINYGYTF. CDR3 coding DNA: TGCGCCAGCAGCCAAGGGATACAGATTAACTATGGCTACACCTTC.

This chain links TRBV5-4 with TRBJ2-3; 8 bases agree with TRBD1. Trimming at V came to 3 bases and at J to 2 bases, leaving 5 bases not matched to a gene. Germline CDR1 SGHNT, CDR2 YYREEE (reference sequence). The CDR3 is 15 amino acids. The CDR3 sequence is CASSYGQGNTDTQYF. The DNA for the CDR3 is TGTGCCAGCAGCTACGGACAGGGCAACACAGATACGCAGTATTTT.

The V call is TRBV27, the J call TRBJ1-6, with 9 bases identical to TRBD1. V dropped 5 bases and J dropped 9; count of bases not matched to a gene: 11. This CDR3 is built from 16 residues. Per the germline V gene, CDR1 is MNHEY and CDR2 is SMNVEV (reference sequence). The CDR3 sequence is CASSMPPGQGGSPLHF. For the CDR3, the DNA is TGTGCCAGCAGTATGCCCCCGGGACAGGGTGGTTCACCCCTCCACTTT.

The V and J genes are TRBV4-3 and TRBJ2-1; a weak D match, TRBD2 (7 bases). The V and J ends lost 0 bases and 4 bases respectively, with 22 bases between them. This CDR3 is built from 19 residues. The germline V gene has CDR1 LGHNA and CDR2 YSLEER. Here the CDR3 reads CASSQEMLLGGLEYNEQFF. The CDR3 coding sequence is TGCGCCAGCAGCCAAGAAATGTTGCTCGGGGGGCTTGAGTACAATGAGCAGTTCTTC.

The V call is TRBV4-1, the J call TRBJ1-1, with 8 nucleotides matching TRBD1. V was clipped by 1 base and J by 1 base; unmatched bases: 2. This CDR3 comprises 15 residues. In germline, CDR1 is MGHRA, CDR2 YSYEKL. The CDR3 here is CASSQGQGKNTEAFF. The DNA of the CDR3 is TGCGCCAGCAGCCAAGGACAGGGGAAGAACACTGAAGCTTTCTTT.